These 29 T cell receptor beta chains came from one sample sequenced in a study of T cell changes during pregnancy in multiple sclerosis. Sequenced by immunoSEQ multiplex PCR; TCRdb stores in-frame clones only, minus some. The sample has 100,000 or so clones; around nine tenths are singletons. The material sequenced was peripheral blood, taken in the second trimester of pregnancy. The receptors derive from a female donor with multiple sclerosis, enrolled in a pregnancy study.

CDR3 residues: CASSFERGDHIGQFF. The CDR3 DNA reads TGCGCCAGCAGCTTCGAGCGGGGGGATCATATTGGGCAGTTCTTC. The chain is built from TRBV5-1 and TRBJ2-1; 9 positions agree with TRBD2. The CDR3 has 15 amino acids. Trimming took 2 bases from V and 12 from J; bases not matched to a gene: 12. The germline V gene has CDR1 SGHRS and CDR2 YFSETQ. Full variable domain (remainder filled in from reference TRBV5-1 and TRBJ2-1): KAGVTQTPRYLIKTRGQQVTLSCSPISGHRSVSWYQQTPGQGLQFLFEYFSETQRNKGNFPGRFSGRQFSNSRSEMNVSTLELGDSALYLCASSFERGDHIGQFFGPGTRLTVL.

The chain combines TRBV2 with TRBJ1-1, with D perhaps TRBD1 (5 bases). Germline-derived CDR1 and CDR2 are SNHLY and FYNNEI. The V end was cut by 6 bases, the J end by 0 bases, with 11 bases between. The CDR3 length is 14 residues. The CDR3, as DNA: TGTGCCAGCAGGACCGGACACTTGAACACTGAAGCTTTCTTT. This codes for CASRTGHLNTEAFF.

In this sample, this clone turned up once. The chain is built from TRBV30 and TRBJ1-2, with D unclear. There are 12 residues in the CDR3. CDR1 and CDR2 from the germline V gene are GTSNPN and SVGIG (reference sequence). V was shortened by 4 bases and J by 4 bases, with 10 bases between the two germline ends. For the CDR3, the DNA is TGTGCCTGGACTGATCCGGGCTATGGCTACACCTTC. It specifies CAWTDPGYGYTF.

The table lists this clone with a few counts. The chain has TRBV29-1 and TRBJ1-1; D gene ambiguous. Germline V CDR1 and CDR2: SQVTM, ANQGSEA. The CDR3 is 12 residues long. With 4 bases removed from V and 5 bases from J, the gap between germline ends came to 11 bases. The CDR3 coding sequence is TGCAGCGTTGGGGAGGGTCGGACTGAAGCTTTCTTT. This gives the protein CSVGEGRTEAFF. The variable domain in full, completed from reference TRBV29-1 and TRBJ1-1, reads SAVISQKPSRDICQRGTSLTIQCQVDSQVTMMFWYRQQPGQSLTLIATANQGSEATYESGFVIDKFPISRPNLTFSTLTVSNMSPEDSSIYLCSVGEGRTEAFFGQGTRLTVV.

This chain links TRBV30 with TRBJ1-1, with a tentative D call TRBD1 (5 bases). The CDR3 covers 12 residues. V lost 1 base to trimming and J lost 4 bases, with 7 bases between them. Germline V CDR1 and CDR2: GTSNPN, SVGIG (reference sequence). Here the CDR3 DNA reads TGTGCCTGGAGTGGGGGGGGCACTGAAGCTTTCTTT. Its protein product is CAWSGGGTEAFF.

This rearrangement joins TRBV27 to TRBJ2-7; tentative D call: TRBD2 (5 bases). The germline gives CDR1 MNHEY, CDR2 SMNVEV (reference sequence). V lost 1 base and J 0 bases, leaving 13 bases between the germline ends. The CDR3 extends over 16 amino acids. DNA of the CDR3: TGTGCCAGCAGTTTATTATGCCGGGGAGCCTCCTACGAGCAGTACTTC. Translated: CASSLLCRGASYEQYF.

This clone has just one count. The V gene is TRBV5-1, the J gene TRBJ1-4, with 9 positions matching TRBD1. After removal of 7 bases from V and 6 bases from J, the junction contained 7 bases not matched to a gene. Germline V gene data show CDR1 as SGHRS and CDR2 as YFSETQ. The CDR3 runs 14 residues. The CDR3 DNA follows: TGCGCCAGCGGCTCCGGGACAGGGCATGAAAAACTGTTTTTT. Its translation is CASGSGTGHEKLFF.

The CDR3 DNA is TGTGCCAGCAGCAAGGGACAGGGGTTTCGAGAGACCCAGTACTTC. Its translation is CASSKGQGFRETQYF. The gene calls are TRBV13 and TRBJ2-5; 10 bases map to TRBD1. The length of the CDR3 is 15 residues. V was clipped by 5 bases and J by 4 bases; unmatched bases: 7. Germline lookup yields CDR1 PRHDT and CDR2 FYEKMQ (reference sequence). The whole variable domain, remainder taken from reference TRBV13 and TRBJ2-5, is AAGVIQSPRHLIKEKRETATLKCYPIPRHDTVYWYQQGPGQDPQFLISFYEKMQSDKGSIPDRFSAQQFSDYHSELNMSSLELGDSALYFCASSKGQGFRETQYFGPGTRLLVL.

V usage is TRBV28 and J usage is TRBJ1-6; D might be TRBD1 (6 bases). The CDR3 consists of 15 residues. With 11 bases removed from V and 0 bases from J, the gap between germline ends came to 14 bases. Germline CDR1 reads MDHEN; CDR2 reads SYDVKM. CDR3 protein: CAGRQASSYNSPLHF. CDR3 bases: TGTGCCGGGAGACAGGCGAGCTCCTATAATTCACCCCTCCACTTT.

This sequence joins TRBV30 and TRBJ1-2; unclear D gene. The germline V and J ends were trimmed by 0 bases and 4 bases, with 3 bases remaining between them. This CDR3 is 11 amino acids long. In germline, CDR1 is GTSNPN, CDR2 SVGIG (reference sequence). The CDR3 loop is CAWSVLYGYTF. The DNA of the CDR3 is TGTGCCTGGAGTGTACTCTATGGCTACACCTTC.

This clone is a singleton in its sample. The chain carries TRBV11-2 and TRBJ1-1; tentative D call: TRBD1 (5 bases). This CDR3 contains 14 residues. Germline-derived CDR1 and CDR2 are SGHAT and FQNNGV. Trimming stripped 1 base from V and 6 bases from J, with 12 bases between. The CDR3 protein is CASSLAIPGAEAFF. DNA of the CDR3: TGTGCCAGCAGCTTAGCCATCCCGGGGGCTGAAGCTTTCTTT.

The gene calls are TRBV7-3 and TRBJ2-7; 12 positions agree with TRBD2. The CDR3 is made up of 18 amino acids. CDR1 and CDR2 (germline): SGHTA, FQGTGA. V was pared by 5 bases and J by 3 bases, with 14 bases of the junction left unmatched. The CDR3 DNA reads as TGTGCCAGCAGCCCTCTAGCGGGAGGGCGGACCGTCAACTACGAGCAGTACTTC. As protein: CASSPLAGGRTVNYEQYF.

The chain links TRBV27 to TRBJ1-2; 9 bases fit TRBD1. Looked up from germline, CDR1 is MNHEY and CDR2 is SMNVEV (reference sequence). The length of the CDR3 is 15 residues. V shed 5 bases and J 7 bases; nucleotides not matched to a gene: 11. The CDR3 DNA follows: TGTGCCAGCAGTGTAACCGGGACAGGGAGTTTTGGCTACACCTTC. It codes for CASSVTGTGSFGYTF.

The chain recombines TRBV27 with TRBJ2-3; no clear D. Deletions cut 6 bases from V and 4 bases from J, with 14 bases between. This CDR3 region has 14 residues. CDR1 is MNHEY and CDR2 is SMNVEV in the germline V gene (reference sequence). CDR3 bases: TGTGCCAGCAGCCTGGAGAATCCCGCAGATACGCAGTATTTT. Its protein product is CASSLENPADTQYF.

The V and J genes are TRBV18 and TRBJ2-1; possible D gene TRBD1, 6 bases. Germline loops: CDR1 KGHSH, CDR2 LQKENI. V lost 2 bases and J lost 1, with 15 bases in between. This CDR3 spans 17 amino acids. The CDR3, as DNA: TGTGCCAGCTCACCAGGATCAGGGGTTCGGTCCTACAATGAGCAGTTCTTC. Translation: CASSPGSGVRSYNEQFF.

The chain joins TRBV11-2 to TRBJ2-7; D perhaps matches TRBD2 (6 bases). This CDR3 has 14 residues. With 5 bases removed from V and 6 bases from J, the gap between germline ends came to 17 bases. The germline V gene has CDR1 SGHAT and CDR2 FQNNGV. The DNA for the CDR3 is TGTGCCAGCAGCCTAAGATCCCCGGGGGTCGAGCAGTACTTC. Amino acids: CASSLRSPGVEQYF.

The CDR3 DNA reads as TGTGCCACCAGCAGAGACGGGTGGCGGGGGGGCACAGATACGCAGTATTTT. Translated, it gives CATSRDGWRGGTDTQYF. The J gene is TRBJ2-3, the V gene TRBV15; 8 nucleotides line up with TRBD2. Germline CDR1 is LNHNV and CDR2 is YYDKDF (reference sequence). Losses at the gene ends were 0 bases for V and 1 base for J; bases not matched to a gene: 6. The CDR3 is 17 residues long.

This chain joins TRBV28 and TRBJ2-7; D gene uncertain. Germline V gene data show CDR1 as MDHEN and CDR2 as SYDVKM. This CDR3 region has 14 residues. V was shortened by 3 bases and J by 0 bases, with 9 bases between the two germline ends. This CDR3 reads CASSFHAGSYEQYF. In DNA, the CDR3 is TGTGCCAGCAGTTTTCACGCAGGCTCCTACGAGCAGTACTTC. Full variable domain (outside the CDR3, taken from reference TRBV28 and TRBJ2-7): DVKVTQSSRYLVKRTGEKVFLECVQDMDHENMFWYRQDPGLGLRLIYFSYDVKMKEKGDIPEGYSVSREKKERFSLILESASTNQTSMYLCASSFHAGSYEQYFGPGTRLTVT.

As to this clone: Other DNA sequences in this sample translate to the same CDR3. V is TRBV9 and J is TRBJ2-5; TRBD2 agrees at 14 bases. The CDR3 runs 15 residues. CDR1 and CDR2 from the germline V gene are SGDLS and YYNGEE. V dropped 0 bases and J dropped 5; count of bases not matched to a gene: 0. The DNA of the CDR3 is TGTGCCAGCAGCGTAGGACTAGCGGGAGGGGAGACCCAGTACTTC. Amino acids: CASSVGLAGGETQYF.

The rearrangement uses TRBV5-1 and TRBJ2-1, with 11 bases aligning to TRBD2. Germline CDR1 and CDR2: SGHRS and YFSETQ. The CDR3 is 19 residues long. The V segment lost 4 bases and the J segment 0 bases; nucleotides outside the gene matches: 12. CDR3 sequence reads: CASSRTPGLAADSYNEQFF. DNA for the CDR3: TGCGCCAGCAGCCGGACGCCGGGACTAGCGGCGGACTCCTACAATGAGCAGTTCTTC.

CDR3 amino acids: CASSGWVNTGELFF. The CDR3 bases are TGTGCCAGCTCAGGGTGGGTTAACACCGGGGAGCTGTTTTTT. The chain employs TRBV13 and TRBJ2-2; tentative D call: TRBD1 (5 bases). Germline CDR1 is PRHDT and CDR2 is FYEKMQ (reference sequence). The CDR3 totals 14 residues. V shed 8 bases and J shed 2 bases, with 12 bases lying between them.

V gene TRBV5-1 combines with J gene TRBJ2-1; 7 bases are a match to TRBD1. Looked up from germline, CDR1 is SGHRS and CDR2 is YFSETQ. CDR3 length: 16 amino acids. V dropped 0 bases and J dropped 4; count of bases not matched to a gene: 7. CDR3 protein: CASSLVGGISYNEQFF. CDR3 nucleotide sequence: TGCGCCAGCAGCTTGGTAGGGGGCATCTCATACAATGAGCAGTTCTTC.

This clone occurred once. The chain recombines TRBV18 with TRBJ1-1; D remains unclear. V lost 1 base and J lost 1, with 4 bases in between. This CDR3 is built from 13 residues. Germline V gene lookup returns CDR1 KGHSH and CDR2 LQKENI. The CDR3 DNA sequence: TGTGCCAGCTCACCACAGCAGAACACTGAAGCTTTCTTT. Translated, it gives CASSPQQNTEAFF.

This clone was seen a single time. The rearrangement links TRBV19 to TRBJ1-6, with TRBD1 matching 8 bases. Germline V CDR1 and CDR2: LNHDA, SQIVND (reference sequence). The CDR3 has 18 residues. Unmatched junction bases numbered 6, after V lost 2 bases and J lost 0 bases. CDR3 loop: CASSITTGQGSYNSPLHF. DNA for the CDR3: TGTGCCAGTAGTATAACCACCGGACAGGGCTCCTATAATTCACCCCTCCACTTT.

The genes are TRBV6-5 and TRBJ1-6; D might be TRBD1 (6 bases). Trimming took off 2 bases at V and 7 bases at J, with 15 bases between the two ends. The CDR3 is 16 amino acids. CDR1 is MNHEY and CDR2 is SVGAGI in the germline V gene. CDR3 amino acids: CASSYGGGRGNSPLHF. For the CDR3, the DNA is TGTGCCAGCAGTTACGGGGGGGGCCGGGGCAATTCACCCCTCCACTTT.

J is TRBJ2-5 and V is TRBV6-5, with TRBD2 as a possible D gene (5 bases). Germline CDR1 reads MNHEY; CDR2 reads SVGAGI. The ends were cut back, 0 bases at V and 3 bases at J, with 14 bases in the middle. This CDR3 region has 16 residues. The CDR3 DNA reads TGTGCCAGCAGTTACTCGAGGGTTACAAGCGAAGAGACCCAGTACTTC. Translation gives CASSYSRVTSEETQYF.

The chain joins TRBV7-3 to TRBJ2-5; 14 bases are a match to TRBD2. Germline CDR1 is SGHTA and CDR2 is FQGTGA. J was trimmed by 5 bases and V by 5 bases; bases with no gene match: 4. CDR3 size: 15 residues. CDR3 in DNA: TGTGCCAGCAGCGGACTAGCGGGAGGTTGGGAGACCCAGTACTTC. It codes for CASSGLAGGWETQYF.

The V and J genes are TRBV2 and TRBJ2-7; D perhaps matches TRBD1 (6 bases). The CDR3 totals 16 residues. Trimming removed 1 base at V and 1 base at J, with 14 bases between. Germline loops: CDR1 SNHLY, CDR2 FYNNEI. In DNA, the CDR3 is TGTGCCAGCAGTGAAGTCCCAGGGGAGAGGTCCTACGAGCAGTACTTC. Residues: CASSEVPGERSYEQYF.

The chain uses TRBV28 and TRBJ2-7; TRBD1 is a possible D gene (6 bases). The CDR3 is 15 residues long. Trimming cost V 5 bases and J 3 bases, with 17 bases left between them. In germline, CDR1 is MDHEN, CDR2 SYDVKM. The CDR3 loop is CASSPTQGSLYEQYF. DNA for the CDR3: TGTGCCAGCAGTCCCACACAGGGTTCCCTCTACGAGCAGTACTTC.